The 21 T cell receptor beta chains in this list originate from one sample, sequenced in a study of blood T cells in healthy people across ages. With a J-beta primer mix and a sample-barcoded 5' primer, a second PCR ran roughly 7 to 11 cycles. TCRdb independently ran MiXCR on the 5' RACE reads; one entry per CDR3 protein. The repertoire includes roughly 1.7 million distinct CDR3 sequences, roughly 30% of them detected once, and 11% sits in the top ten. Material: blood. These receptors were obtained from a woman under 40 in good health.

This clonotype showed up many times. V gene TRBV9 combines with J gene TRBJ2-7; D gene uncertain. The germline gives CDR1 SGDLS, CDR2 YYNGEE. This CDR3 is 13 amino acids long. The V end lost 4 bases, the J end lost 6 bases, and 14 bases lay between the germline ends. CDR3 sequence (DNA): TGTGCCAGCAGCCCCGCCCTAGGCCGCGAGCAGTACTTC. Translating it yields CASSPALGREQYF. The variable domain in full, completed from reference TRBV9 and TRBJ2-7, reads DSGVTQTPKHLITATGQRVTLRCSPRSGDLSVYWYQQSLDQGLQFLIQYYNGEERAKGNILERFSAQQFPDLHSELNLSSLELGDSALYFCASSPALGREQYFGPGTRLTVT.

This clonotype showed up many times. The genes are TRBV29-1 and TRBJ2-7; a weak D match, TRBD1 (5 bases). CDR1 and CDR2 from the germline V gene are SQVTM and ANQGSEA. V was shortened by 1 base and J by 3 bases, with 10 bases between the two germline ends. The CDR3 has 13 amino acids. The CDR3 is CSVEGGEFYEQYF. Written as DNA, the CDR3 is TGCAGCGTTGAAGGGGGCGAGTTCTACGAGCAGTACTTC.

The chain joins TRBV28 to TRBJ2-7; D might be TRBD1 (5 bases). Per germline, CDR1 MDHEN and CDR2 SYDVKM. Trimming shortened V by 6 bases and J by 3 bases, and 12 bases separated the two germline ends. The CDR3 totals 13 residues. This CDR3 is CASSPGIDYEQYF. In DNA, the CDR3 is TGTGCCAGCAGCCCAGGGATAGACTACGAGCAGTACTTC.

This chain's CDR3 is CAISGTSGSADTQYF. For the CDR3, the DNA is TGTGCCATCAGTGGGACTAGCGGGAGCGCAGATACGCAGTATTTT. The genes are TRBV10-3 and TRBJ2-3, with 13 bases aligning to TRBD2. The CDR3 has 15 residues. The germline CDR1 and CDR2 sequences are ENHRY and SYGVKD. J was trimmed by 4 bases and V by 4 bases; bases with no gene match: 2.

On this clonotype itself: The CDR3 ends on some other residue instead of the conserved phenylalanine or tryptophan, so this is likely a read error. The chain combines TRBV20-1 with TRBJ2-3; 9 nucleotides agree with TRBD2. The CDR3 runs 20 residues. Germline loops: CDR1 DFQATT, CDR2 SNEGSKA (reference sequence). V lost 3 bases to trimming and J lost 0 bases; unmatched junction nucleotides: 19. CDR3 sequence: CSASWSAVAGDFVSTDTQYS. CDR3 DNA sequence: TGCAGTGCTAGTTGGTCGGCGGTAGCGGGAGATTTTGTGAGCACAGATACGCAGTATTCT.

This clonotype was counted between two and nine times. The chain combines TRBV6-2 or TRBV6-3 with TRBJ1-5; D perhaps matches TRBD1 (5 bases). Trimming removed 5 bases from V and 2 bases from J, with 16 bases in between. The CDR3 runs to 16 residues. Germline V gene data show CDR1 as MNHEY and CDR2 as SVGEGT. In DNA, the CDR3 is TGTGCCAGCAGTGCCTCCCAGGGTGTGGGCAATCAGCCCCAGCATTTT. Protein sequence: CASSASQGVGNQPQHF.

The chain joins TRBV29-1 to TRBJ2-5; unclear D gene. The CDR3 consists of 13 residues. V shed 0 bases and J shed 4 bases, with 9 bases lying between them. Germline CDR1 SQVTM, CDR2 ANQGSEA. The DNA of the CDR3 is TGCAGCGTTGAAGAGAGTGGAATAGAGACCCAGTACTTC. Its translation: CSVEESGIETQYF.

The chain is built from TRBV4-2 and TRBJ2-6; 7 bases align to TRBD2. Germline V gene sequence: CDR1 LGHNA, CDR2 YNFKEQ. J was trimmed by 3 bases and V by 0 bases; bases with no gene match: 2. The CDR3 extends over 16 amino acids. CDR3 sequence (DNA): TGTGCCAGCAGCCAAGATGCGGGGGTTGGGGCCAACGTCCTGACTTTC. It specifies CASSQDAGVGANVLTF.

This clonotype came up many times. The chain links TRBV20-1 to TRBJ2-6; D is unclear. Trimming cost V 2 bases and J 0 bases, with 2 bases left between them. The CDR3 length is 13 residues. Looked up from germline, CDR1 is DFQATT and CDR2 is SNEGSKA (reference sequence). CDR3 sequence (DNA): TGCAGTGCTAGAATCTCTGGGGCCAACGTCCTGACTTTC. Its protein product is CSARISGANVLTF.

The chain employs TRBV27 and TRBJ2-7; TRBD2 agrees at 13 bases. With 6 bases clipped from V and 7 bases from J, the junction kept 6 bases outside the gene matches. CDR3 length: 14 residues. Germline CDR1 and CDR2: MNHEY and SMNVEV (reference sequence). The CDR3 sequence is CASSDGTSGIEQYF. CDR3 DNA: TGTGCCAGCAGCGACGGGACTAGCGGGATAGAGCAGTACTTC.

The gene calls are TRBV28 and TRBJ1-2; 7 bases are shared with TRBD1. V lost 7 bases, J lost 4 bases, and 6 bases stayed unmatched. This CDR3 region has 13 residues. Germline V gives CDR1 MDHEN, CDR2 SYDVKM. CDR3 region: CASTLTGVYGYTF. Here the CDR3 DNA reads TGTGCCAGCACCCTAACAGGGGTCTATGGCTACACCTTC.

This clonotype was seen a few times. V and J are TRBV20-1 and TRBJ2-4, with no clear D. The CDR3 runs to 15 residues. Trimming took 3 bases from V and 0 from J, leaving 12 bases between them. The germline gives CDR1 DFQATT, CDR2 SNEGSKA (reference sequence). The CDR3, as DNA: TGCAGTGCTAGCCCCGCGAAATCAGCCAAAAACATTCAGTACTTC. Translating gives CSASPAKSAKNIQYF.

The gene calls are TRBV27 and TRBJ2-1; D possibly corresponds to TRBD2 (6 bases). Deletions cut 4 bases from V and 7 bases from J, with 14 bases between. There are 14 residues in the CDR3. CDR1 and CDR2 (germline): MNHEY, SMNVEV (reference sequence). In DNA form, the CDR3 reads TGTGCCAGCAGTTCCAAGGGACTCCGTAATGAGCAGTTCTTC. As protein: CASSSKGLRNEQFF.

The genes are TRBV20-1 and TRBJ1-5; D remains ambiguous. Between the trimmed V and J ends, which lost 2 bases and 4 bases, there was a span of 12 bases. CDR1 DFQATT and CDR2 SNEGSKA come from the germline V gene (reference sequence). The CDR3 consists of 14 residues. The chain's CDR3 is CSARLFRENQPQHF. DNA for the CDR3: TGCAGTGCTAGATTGTTCCGGGAAAATCAGCCCCAGCATTTT.

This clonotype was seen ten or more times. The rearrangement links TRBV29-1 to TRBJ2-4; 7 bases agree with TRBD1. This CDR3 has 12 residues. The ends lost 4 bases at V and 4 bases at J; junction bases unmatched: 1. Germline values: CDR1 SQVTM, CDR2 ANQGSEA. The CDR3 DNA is TGCAGCGTTGTACAGGGGAAAAACATTCAGTACTTC. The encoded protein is CSVVQGKNIQYF.

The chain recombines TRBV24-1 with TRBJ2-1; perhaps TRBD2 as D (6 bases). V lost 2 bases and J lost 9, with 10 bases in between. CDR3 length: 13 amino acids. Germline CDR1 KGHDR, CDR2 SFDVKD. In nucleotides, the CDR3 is TGTGCCACCAGTGATTGGGGGACTCGTGAGCAGTTCTTC. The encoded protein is CATSDWGTREQFF.

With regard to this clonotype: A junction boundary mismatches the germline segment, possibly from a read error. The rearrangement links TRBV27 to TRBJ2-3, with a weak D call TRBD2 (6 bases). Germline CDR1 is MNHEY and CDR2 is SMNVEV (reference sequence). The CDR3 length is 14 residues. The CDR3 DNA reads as TGTGCCAGCAGTTTTGTCACTAGCACAGATTCGCAGTATTTT. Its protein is CASSFVTSTDSQYF.

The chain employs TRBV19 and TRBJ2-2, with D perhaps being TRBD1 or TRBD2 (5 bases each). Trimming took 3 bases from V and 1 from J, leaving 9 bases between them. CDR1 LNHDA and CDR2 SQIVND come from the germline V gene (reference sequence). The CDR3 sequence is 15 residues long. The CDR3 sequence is CASSMGVGNTGELFF. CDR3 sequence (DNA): TGTGCCAGTAGTATGGGGGTCGGGAACACCGGGGAGCTGTTTTTT.

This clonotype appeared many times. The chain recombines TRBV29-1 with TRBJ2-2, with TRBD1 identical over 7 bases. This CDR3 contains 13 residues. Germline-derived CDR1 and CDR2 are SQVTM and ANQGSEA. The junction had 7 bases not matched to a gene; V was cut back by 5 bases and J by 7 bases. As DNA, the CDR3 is TGCAGCGTTTCTGAGGGGGCCGTCGGGGAGCTGTTTTTT. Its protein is CSVSEGAVGELFF.

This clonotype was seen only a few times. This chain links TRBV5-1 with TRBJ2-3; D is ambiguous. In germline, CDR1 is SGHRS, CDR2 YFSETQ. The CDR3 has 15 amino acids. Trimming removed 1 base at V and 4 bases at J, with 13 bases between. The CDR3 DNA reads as TGCGCCAGCAGCTTGTACTGGGGAAACGCAGATACGCAGTATTTT. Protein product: CASSLYWGNADTQYF.

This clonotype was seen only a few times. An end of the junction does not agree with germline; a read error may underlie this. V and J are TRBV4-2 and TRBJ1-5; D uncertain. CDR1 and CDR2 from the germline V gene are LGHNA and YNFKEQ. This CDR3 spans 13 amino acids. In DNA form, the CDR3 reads TGTGCCAGCAGCTCCGGTCAAAATCAACCCCAGCATTTT. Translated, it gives CASSSGQNQPQHF.